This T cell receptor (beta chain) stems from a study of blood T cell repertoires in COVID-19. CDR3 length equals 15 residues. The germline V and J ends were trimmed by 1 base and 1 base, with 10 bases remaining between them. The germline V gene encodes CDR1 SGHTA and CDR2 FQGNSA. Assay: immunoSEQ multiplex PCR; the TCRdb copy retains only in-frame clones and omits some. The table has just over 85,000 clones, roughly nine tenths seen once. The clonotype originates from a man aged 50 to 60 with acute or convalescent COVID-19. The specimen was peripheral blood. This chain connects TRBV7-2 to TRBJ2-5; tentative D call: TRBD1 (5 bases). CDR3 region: CASSLVAQGQETQYF. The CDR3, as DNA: TGTGCCAGCAGCTTAGTTGCGCAGGGCCAAGAGACCCAGTACTTC.